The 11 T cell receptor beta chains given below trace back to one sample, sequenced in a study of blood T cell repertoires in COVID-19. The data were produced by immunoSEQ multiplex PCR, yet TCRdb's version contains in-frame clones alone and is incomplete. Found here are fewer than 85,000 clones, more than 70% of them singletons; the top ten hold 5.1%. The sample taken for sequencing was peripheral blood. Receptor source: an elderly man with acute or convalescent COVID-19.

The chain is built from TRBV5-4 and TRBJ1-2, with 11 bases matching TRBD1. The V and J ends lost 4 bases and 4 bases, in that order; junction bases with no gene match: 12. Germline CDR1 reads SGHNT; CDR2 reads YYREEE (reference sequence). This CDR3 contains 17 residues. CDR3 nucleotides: TGTGCCAGCAGCACCCGGGACAGGGGGTTTTACGGCTATGGCTACACCTTC. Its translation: CASSTRDRGFYGYGYTF.

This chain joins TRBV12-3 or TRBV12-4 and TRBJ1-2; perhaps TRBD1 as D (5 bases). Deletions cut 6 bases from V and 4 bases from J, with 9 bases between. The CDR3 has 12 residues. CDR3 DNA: TGTGCCAGCAGATCCAGGGTCTATGGCTACACCTTC. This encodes CASRSRVYGYTF.

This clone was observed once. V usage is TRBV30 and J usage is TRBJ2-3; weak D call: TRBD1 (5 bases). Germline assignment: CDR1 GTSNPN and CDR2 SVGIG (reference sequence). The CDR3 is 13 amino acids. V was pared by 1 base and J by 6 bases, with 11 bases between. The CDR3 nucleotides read TGTGCCTGGAGTGGGCAGGGCGTGGATACGCAGTATTTT. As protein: CAWSGQGVDTQYF. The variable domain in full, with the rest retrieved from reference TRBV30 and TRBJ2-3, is SQTIHQWPATLVQPVGSPLSLECTVEGTSNPNLYWYRQAAGRGLQLLFYSVGIGQISSEVPQNLSASRPQDRQFILSSKKLLLSDSGFYLCAWSGQGVDTQYFGPGTRLTVL.

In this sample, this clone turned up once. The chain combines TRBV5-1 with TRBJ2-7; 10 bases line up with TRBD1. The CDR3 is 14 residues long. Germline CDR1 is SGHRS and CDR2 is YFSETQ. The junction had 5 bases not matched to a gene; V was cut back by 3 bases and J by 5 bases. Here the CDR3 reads CASSSGTGVHEQYF. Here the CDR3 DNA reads TGCGCCAGCAGCTCCGGGACAGGGGTACACGAGCAGTACTTC.

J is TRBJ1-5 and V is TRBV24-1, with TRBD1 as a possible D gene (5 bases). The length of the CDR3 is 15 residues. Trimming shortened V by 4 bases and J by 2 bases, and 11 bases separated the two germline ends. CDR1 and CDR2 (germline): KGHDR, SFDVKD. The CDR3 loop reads CATSEGGDRNQPQHF. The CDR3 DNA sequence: TGTGCCACCAGTGAAGGCGGGGACCGCAATCAGCCCCAGCATTTT.

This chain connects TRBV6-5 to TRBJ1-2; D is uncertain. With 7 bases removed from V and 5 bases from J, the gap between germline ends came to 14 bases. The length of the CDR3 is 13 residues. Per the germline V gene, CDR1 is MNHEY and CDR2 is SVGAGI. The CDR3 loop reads CASTGGRRYGYTF. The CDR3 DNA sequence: TGTGCCAGCACCGGCGGGAGGCGGTATGGCTACACCTTC.

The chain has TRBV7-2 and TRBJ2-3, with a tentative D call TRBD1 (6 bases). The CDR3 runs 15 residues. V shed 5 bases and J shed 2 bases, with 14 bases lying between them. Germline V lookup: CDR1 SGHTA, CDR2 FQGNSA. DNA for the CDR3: TGTGCCAGCAGCAAAACGCAGGGGTCCACAGATACGCAGTATTTT. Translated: CASSKTQGSTDTQYF.

The CDR3 protein is CATQTGQRNQPQHF. The CDR3 region has the DNA TGTGCCACTCAAACCGGACAGCGCAATCAGCCCCAGCATTTT. The rearrangement links TRBV19 to TRBJ1-5, with TRBD1 as a possible D gene (6 bases). This CDR3 has 14 amino acids. V was cut by 10 bases and J by 2 bases, with 15 bases left in between. Germline V gives CDR1 LNHDA, CDR2 SQIVND (reference sequence).

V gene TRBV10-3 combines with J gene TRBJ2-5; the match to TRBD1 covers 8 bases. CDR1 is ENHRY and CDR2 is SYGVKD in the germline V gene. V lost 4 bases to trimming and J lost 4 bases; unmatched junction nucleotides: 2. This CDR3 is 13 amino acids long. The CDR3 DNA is TGTGCCATCAGTGTAACAGGGGGAGAGACCCAGTACTTC. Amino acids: CAISVTGGETQYF.

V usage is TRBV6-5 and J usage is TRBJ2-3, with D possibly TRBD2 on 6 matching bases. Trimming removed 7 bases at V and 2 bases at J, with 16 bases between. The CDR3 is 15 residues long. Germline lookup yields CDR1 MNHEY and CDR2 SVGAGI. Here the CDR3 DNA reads TGTGCCAGCACCTCGGAGGGGTTACTCACAGATACGCAGTATTTT. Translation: CASTSEGLLTDTQYF.

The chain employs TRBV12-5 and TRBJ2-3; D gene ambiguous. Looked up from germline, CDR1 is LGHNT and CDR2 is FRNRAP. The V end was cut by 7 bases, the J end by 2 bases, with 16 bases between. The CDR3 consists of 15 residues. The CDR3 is CASARSSPTTDTQYF. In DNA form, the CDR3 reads TGTGCTAGTGCCCGGTCCTCCCCCACCACAGATACGCAGTATTTT.